The source of this T cell receptor (beta chain) is a study of blood T cell repertoires in COVID-19. Whole-study context: Nucleic acid was either cDNA or gDNA, and it came from T cells, B-cell-depleted T cells, or PBMCs.

This clone was recorded once. TCRdb's table, derived via immunoSEQ multiplex PCR, lists solely in-frame clones and lacks some. The sample yields 150,000 to 200,000 clones, roughly four fifths seen once. This CDR3 has 13 residues. Trimming took off 5 bases at V and 10 bases at J, with 12 bases between the two ends. Adults between about 18 and 89 years of age took part from 20 to 25 US areas. Either two negative PCRs, clearance, or symptom resolution qualified Cohort 3 donors as recovered. The TCR originated in a man in his forties or fifties who had recovered from COVID-19. This sequence joins TRBV12-3 or TRBV12-4 and TRBJ1-6, with D tentatively TRBD1 (6 bases). Sequenced: PBMCs or T cells enriched from blood (not recorded which). CDR3 region: CASSPTGTSPLHF. The CDR3 DNA follows: TGTGCCAGCAGTCCTACAGGGACGTCACCCCTCCACTTT.